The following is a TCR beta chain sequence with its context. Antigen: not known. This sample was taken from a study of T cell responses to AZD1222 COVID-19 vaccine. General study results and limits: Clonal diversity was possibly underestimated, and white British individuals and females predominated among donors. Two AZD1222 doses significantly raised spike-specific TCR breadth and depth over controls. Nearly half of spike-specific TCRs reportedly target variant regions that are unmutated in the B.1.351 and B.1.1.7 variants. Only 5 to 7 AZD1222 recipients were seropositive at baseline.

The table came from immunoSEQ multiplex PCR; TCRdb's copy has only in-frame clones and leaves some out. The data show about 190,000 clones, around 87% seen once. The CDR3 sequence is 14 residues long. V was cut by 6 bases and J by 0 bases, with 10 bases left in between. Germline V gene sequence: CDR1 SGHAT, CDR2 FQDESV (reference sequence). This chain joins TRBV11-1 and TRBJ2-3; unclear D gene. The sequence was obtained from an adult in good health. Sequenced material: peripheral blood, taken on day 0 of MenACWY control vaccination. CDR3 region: CASSPTPSTDTQYF. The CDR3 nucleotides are TGTGCCAGCAGTCCGACCCCTAGCACAGATACGCAGTATTTT. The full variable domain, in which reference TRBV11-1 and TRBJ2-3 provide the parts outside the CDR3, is EAEVAQSPRYKITEKSQAVAFWCDPISGHATLYWYRQILGQGPELLVQFQDESVVDDSQLPKDRFSAERLKGVDSTLKIQPAELGDSAMYLCASSPTPSTDTQYFGPGTRLTVL.